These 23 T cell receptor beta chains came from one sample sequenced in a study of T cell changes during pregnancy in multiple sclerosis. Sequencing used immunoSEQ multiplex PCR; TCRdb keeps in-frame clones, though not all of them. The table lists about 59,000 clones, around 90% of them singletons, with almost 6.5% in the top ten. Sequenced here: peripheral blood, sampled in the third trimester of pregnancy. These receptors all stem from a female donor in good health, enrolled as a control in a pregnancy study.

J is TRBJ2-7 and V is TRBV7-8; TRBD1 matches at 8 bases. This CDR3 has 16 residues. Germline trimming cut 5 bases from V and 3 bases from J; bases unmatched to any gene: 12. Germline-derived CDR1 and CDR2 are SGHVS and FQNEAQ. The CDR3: CASSRSRAQGVYEQYF. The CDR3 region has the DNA TGTGCCAGCAGCCGTAGTAGGGCACAGGGGGTCTACGAGCAGTACTTC.

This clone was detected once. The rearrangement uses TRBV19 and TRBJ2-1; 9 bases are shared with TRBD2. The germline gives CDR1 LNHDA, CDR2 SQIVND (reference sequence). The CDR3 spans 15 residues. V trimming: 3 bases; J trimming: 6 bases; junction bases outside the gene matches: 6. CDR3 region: CASSMDSGSFNEQFF. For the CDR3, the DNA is TGTGCCAGTAGTATGGATAGCGGGAGTTTCAATGAGCAGTTCTTC.

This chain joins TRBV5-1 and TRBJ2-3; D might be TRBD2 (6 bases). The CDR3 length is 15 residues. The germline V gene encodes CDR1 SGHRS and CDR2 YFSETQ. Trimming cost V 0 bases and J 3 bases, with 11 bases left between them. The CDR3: CASSLALALTDTQYF. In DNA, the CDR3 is TGCGCCAGCAGCTTGGCCCTAGCGCTAACAGATACGCAGTATTTT.

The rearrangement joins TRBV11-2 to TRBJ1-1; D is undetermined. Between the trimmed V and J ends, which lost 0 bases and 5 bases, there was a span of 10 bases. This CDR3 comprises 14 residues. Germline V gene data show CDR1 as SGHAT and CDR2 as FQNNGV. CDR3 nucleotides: TGTGCCAGCAGCTTAGAGTTTTCGGGGACTGAAGCTTTCTTT. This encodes CASSLEFSGTEAFF.

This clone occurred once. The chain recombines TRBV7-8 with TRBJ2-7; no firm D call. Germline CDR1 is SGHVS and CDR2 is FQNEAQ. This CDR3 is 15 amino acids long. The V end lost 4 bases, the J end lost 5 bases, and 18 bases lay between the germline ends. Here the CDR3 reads CASSWAITSLHEQYF. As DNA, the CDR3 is TGTGCCAGCAGCTGGGCCATCACCTCTCTGCACGAGCAGTACTTC.

The CDR3 DNA is TGTGCCAGCACTCAGGGGGCGCCGGGTGAGACCCAGTACTTC. This sequence encodes CASTQGAPGETQYF. The chain links TRBV2 to TRBJ2-5, with 8 bases lining up with TRBD1. The CDR3 is 14 amino acids. The germline gives CDR1 SNHLY, CDR2 FYNNEI. V shed 7 bases and J 5 bases; nucleotides not matched to a gene: 9.

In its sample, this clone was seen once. CDR3 sequence: CAWSVLVRIGELFF. CDR3 DNA: TGTGCCTGGAGTGTACTAGTAAGGATCGGGGAGCTGTTTTTT. J is TRBJ2-2 and V is TRBV30; perhaps TRBD2 as D (5 bases). Trimming took off 0 bases at V and 7 bases at J, with 12 bases between the two ends. Germline V gives CDR1 GTSNPN, CDR2 SVGIG (reference sequence). This CDR3 is 14 amino acids long.

The CDR3 loop reads CASSLGLPNTGELFF. The CDR3 region has the DNA TGTGCCAGCAGTTTGGGGCTCCCGAACACCGGGGAGCTGTTTTTT. This chain joins TRBV27 and TRBJ2-2, with TRBD1 as a possible D gene (5 bases). The CDR3 sequence is 15 residues long. Germline V gene data show CDR1 as MNHEY and CDR2 as SMNVEV (reference sequence). Trimming pared 3 bases from V and 0 bases from J, leaving 8 bases between.

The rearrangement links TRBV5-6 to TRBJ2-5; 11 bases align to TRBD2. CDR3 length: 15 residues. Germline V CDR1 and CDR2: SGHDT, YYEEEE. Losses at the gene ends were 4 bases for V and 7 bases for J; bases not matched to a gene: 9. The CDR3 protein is CASSTTTSGTATQYF. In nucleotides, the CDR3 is TGTGCCAGCAGCACCACGACTAGCGGGACGGCGACCCAGTACTTC.

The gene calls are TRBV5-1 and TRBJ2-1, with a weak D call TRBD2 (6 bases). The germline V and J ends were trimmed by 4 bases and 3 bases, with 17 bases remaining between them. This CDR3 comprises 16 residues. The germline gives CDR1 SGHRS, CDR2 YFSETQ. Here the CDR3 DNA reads TGCGCCAGCAGCCCGACTAACGGGGGTTTCTACAATGAGCAGTTCTTC. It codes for CASSPTNGGFYNEQFF.

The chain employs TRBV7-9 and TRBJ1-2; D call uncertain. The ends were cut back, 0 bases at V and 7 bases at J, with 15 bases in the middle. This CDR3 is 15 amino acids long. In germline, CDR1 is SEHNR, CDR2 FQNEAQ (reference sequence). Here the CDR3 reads CASSLAGASSFGYTF. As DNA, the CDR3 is TGTGCCAGCAGCTTAGCCGGTGCATCTTCGTTTGGCTACACCTTC.

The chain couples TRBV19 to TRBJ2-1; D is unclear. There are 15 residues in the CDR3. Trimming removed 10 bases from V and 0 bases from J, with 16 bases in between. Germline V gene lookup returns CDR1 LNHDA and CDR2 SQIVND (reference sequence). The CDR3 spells CATTETSSSYNEQFF. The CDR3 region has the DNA TGTGCCACCACCGAGACAAGTAGCTCCTACAATGAGCAGTTCTTC.

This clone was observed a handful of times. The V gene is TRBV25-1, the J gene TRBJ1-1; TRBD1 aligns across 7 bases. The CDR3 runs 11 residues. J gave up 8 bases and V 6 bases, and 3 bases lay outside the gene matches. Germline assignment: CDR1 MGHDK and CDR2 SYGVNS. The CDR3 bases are TGTGCCAGCAGGGAGGACAGGGAAGCTTTCTTT. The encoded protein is CASREDREAFF.

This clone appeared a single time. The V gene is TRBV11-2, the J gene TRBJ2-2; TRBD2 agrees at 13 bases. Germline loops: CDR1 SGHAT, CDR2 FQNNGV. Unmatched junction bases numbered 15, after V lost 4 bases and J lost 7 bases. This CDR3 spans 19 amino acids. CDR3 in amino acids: CASSSQGVGTSGVVGELFF. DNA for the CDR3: TGTGCCAGCAGCTCACAGGGGGTCGGGACTAGCGGGGTAGTCGGGGAGCTGTTTTTT.

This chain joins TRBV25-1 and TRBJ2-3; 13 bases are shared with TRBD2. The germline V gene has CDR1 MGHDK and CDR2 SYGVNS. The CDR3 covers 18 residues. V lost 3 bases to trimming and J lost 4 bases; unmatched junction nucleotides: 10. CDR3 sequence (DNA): TGTGCCAGCAGTGACCCCCGGACTAGCGGGAGTGGCGCAGATACGCAGTATTTT. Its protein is CASSDPRTSGSGADTQYF.

The CDR3 DNA follows: TGTGCCAGCAGTTACTCGACTGGGGGGAGCGAGCAGTACTTC. It is translated as CASSYSTGGSEQYF. The chain has TRBV6-5 and TRBJ2-7; possible D gene TRBD2, 6 bases. The CDR3 totals 14 residues. V was shortened by 0 bases and J by 6 bases, with 12 bases between the two germline ends. In germline, CDR1 is MNHEY, CDR2 SVGAGI.

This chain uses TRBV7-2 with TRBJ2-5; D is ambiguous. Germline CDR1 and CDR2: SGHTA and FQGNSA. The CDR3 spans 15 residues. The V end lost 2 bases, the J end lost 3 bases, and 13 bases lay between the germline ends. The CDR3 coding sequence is TGTGCCAGCAGCTTAAATAGCTTTCGAGAAGAGACCCAGTACTTC. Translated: CASSLNSFREETQYF.

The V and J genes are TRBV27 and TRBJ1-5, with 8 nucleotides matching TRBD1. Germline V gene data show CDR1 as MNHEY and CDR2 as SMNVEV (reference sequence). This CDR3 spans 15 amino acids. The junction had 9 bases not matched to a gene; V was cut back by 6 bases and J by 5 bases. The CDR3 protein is CASRPDRGTHQPQHF. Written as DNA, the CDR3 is TGTGCCAGCAGACCCGACAGGGGAACTCATCAGCCCCAGCATTTT.

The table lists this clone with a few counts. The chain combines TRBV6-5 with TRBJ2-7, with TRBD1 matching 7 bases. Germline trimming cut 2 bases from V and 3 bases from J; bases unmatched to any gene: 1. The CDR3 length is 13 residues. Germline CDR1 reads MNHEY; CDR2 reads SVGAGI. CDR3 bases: TGTGCCAGCAGTTACGGGGACAGCTACGAGCAGTACTTC. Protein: CASSYGDSYEQYF.

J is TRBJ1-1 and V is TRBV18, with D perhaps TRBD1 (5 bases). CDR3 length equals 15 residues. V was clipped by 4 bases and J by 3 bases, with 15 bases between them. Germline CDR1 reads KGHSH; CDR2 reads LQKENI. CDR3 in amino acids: CASSRGGGTYTEAFF. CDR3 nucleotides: TGTGCCAGCTCACGCGGGGGGGGGACTTACACTGAAGCTTTCTTT.

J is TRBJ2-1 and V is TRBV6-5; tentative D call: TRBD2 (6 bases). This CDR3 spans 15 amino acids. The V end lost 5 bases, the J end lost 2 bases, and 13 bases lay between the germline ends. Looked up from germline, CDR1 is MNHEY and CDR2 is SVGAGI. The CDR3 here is CASSLGDSTYNEQFF. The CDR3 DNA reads TGTGCCAGCAGTCTAGGGGACTCCACCTACAATGAGCAGTTCTTC.

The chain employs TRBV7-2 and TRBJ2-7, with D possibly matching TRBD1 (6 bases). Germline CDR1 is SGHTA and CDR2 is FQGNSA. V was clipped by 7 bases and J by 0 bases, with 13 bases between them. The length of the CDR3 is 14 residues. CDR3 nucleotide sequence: TGTGCCAGCACCGAAACAGGGAACTCCTACGAGCAGTACTTC. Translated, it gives CASTETGNSYEQYF.

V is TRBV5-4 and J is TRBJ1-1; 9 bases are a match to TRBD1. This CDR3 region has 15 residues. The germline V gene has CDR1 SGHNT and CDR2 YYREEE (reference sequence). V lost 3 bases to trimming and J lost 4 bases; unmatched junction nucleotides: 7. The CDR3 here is CASSSLGTGFTEAFF. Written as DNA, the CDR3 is TGTGCCAGCAGCTCACTGGGGACAGGGTTCACTGAAGCTTTCTTT.